The clone carrying this TCR beta chain was counted only a few times. Possible read error: a much larger clone is one base away. The CDR3 is 14 amino acids. Per germline, CDR1 MNHEY and CDR2 SVGEGT. Uncontrolled infections, other autoimmune diseases, pregnancy or lactation led to exclusion of patients. Thyroid ultrasound and orbital computed tomography, with clinical symptoms and serum thyroxine and TRAb, informed diagnoses. From RNA transcripts, TCR beta CDR3 regions were amplified. A set of HTBI primers served as the primers for a first-round RT-PCR of the TCR CDR3. Using its own MiXCR run on the multiplex PCR reads, TCRdb lists one record per CDR3 protein. The repertoire has 400,000 to 600,000 distinct CDR3 sequences, roughly 16% of them found once; the top ten carry 29%. This sample was included in a study of T cells in Graves' hyperthyroidism and ophthalmopathy. About the research overall: Sampling of peripheral blood happened at initial diagnosis, prior to any treatment.

The genes are TRBV6-2 or TRBV6-3 and TRBJ2-1; TRBD1 is a possible D gene (5 bases). The specimen was blood. This clonotype originated in a woman younger than 45 with Graves' ophthalmopathy. CDR3 in amino acids: CASSYGQPYDEQFF. The CDR3 nucleotides read TGTGCCAGCAGTTACGGACAACCCTACGATGAGCAGTTCTTC.